Sequencing of this T cell receptor beta chain was carried out in a study of CD8 T cells in Susac syndrome. V lost 4 bases to trimming and J lost 6 bases; unmatched junction nucleotides: 17. Germline CDR1 reads SQVTM; CDR2 reads ANQGSEA. The CDR3 is 18 residues long. An amount of RNA that ranged from about 0.45 to 1 ug was reverse transcribed with random hexamers. Amplification of TCR beta CDR3 spanned 54 Vbeta and 13 Jbeta via immunoSEQ multiplex PCR. In TCRdb, the immunoSEQ multiplex PCR reads were re-called with MiXCR into one record per CDR3 protein. Of under 200,000 distinct CDR3 sequences listed, roughly 95% were seen once; the top ten hold approximately 0.1%.

The chain joins TRBV29-1 to TRBJ2-3; 12 bases align to TRBD1. Sample: CD4+ T cells from PBMCs. The clonotype originates from a human donor in good health. The CDR3 sequence is CSVGSGAGTGGERDTQYF. CDR3 nucleotides: TGCAGCGTTGGCTCGGGGGCCGGGACAGGGGGCGAAAGGGATACGCAGTATTTT.